This T cell receptor beta chain was identified in a study of CD8 T cells in ankylosing spondylitis. The study's findings and limits: Seven or eight highly homologous variants formed a TCR beta motif that appeared characteristic of ankylosing spondylitis blood.

TCRdb re-called the 5' RACE reads with MiXCR, one entry per CDR3 protein. The data contain approximately 550,000 distinct CDR3 sequences, about 12% of them seen just once; the ten biggest clones take up about 6.8%. As concerns this clonotype: Its target is unknown.

The CDR3 loop spans 15 amino acids. Germline values: CDR1 SEHNR, CDR2 FQNEAQ (reference sequence). V was cut by 1 base and J by 0 bases, with 9 bases left in between. The source is a male donor with ankylosing spondylitis. J is TRBJ1-1 and V is TRBV7-9; D is unresolved. The material sequenced was blood, either unsorted or a sorted T cell fraction (not recorded which). The CDR3 sequence is CASSLVPSMNTEAFF. The CDR3 bases are TGTGCCAGCAGCTTAGTCCCCAGCATGAACACTGAAGCTTTCTTT.